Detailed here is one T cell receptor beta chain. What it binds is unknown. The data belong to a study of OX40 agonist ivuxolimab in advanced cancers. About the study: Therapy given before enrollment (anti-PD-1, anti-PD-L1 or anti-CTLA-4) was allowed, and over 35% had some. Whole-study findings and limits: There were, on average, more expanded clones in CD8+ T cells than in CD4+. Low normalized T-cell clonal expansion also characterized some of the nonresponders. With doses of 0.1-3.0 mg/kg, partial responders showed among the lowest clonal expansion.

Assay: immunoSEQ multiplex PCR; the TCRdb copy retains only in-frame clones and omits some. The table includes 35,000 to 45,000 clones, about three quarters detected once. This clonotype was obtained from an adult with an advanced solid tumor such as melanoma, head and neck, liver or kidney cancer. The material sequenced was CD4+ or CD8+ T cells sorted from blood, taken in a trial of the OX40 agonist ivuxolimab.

The CDR3 DNA reads TGTGCCAGCAGCCCTCTTTGGGGGGGGGCCGATCAAGAGACCCAGTACTTC. Translating it yields CASSPLWGGADQETQYF. The chain recombines TRBV21-1 with TRBJ2-5; no DNA check was done on the table's D call, TRBD2. TRBV21-1 is designated a pseudogene. CDR3 length: 17 amino acids.